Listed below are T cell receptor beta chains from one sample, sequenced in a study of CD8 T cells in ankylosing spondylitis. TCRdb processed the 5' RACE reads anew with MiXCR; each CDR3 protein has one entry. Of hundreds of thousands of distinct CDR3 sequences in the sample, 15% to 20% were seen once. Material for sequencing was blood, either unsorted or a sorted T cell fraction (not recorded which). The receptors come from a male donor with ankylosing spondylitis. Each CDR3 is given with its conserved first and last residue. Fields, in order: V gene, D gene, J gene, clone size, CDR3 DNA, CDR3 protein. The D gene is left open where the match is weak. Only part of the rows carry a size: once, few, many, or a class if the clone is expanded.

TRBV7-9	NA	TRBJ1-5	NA	TGTGCCAGCAGCTTTTCCGGACGGGTTAGCAATCAGCCCCAGCATTTT	CASSFSGRVSNQPQHF
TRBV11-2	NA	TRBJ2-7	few	TGTGCCAGCAGCTTAGATGGAGGGGATTACGAGCAGTACTTC	CASSLDGGDYEQYF
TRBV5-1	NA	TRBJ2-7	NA	TGCGCCAGCAGCTTGAATGGCAGGGGCTCCTACGAGCAGTACTTC	CASSLNGRGSYEQYF
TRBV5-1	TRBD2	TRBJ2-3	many	TGCGCCAGCAGCCTCGTCGGACTAGCGGACCCTAGCACAGATACGCAGTATTTT	CASSLVGLADPSTDTQYF
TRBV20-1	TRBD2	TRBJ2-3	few	TGCAGTGCTCGGTCGACTAGCGGGAGAACAGATACGCAGTATTTT	CSARSTSGRTDTQYF
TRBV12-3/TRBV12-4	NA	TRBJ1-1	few	TGTGCCAGCAGTTATCGGATCCTGGGCGAAGCTTTCTTT	CASSYRILGEAFF
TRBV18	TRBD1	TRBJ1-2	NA	TGTGCCAGCTCCCCGGGACAGGGGGTTTTTGGCTACACCTTC	CASSPGQGVFGYTF
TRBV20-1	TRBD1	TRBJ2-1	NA	TGCAGTGCCGGGAACCGTCGGACAGGCAACAATGAGCAGTTCTTC	CSAGNRRTGNNEQFF
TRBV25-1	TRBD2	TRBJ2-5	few	TGTGCCAGCGGCCCAATTAGCGGGGGGGCCATTGAGACCCAGTACTTC	CASGPISGGAIETQYF
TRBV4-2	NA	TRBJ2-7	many	TGTGCCAGCAGTCAGACAGATTCCTACGAGCAGTACTTC	CASSQTDSYEQYF
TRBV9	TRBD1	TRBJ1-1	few	TGTGCCAGCAGCGTAGCTGGGACAGGGCTATTACCTGAAGCTTTCTTT	CASSVAGTGLLPEAFF
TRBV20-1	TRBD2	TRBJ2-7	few	TGCAGTGCTAGCACTAGCGGGACCTCCTACGAGCAGTACTTC	CSASTSGTSYEQYF
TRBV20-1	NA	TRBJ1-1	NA	TGCAGTGCTAGAGATCTTAAGAGGGACACTGAAGCTTTCTTT	CSARDLKRDTEAFF
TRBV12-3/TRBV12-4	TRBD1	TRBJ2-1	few	TGTGCCAGCAGAGGACAGGGAGTTACCGAGCAGTTCTTC	CASRGQGVTEQFF
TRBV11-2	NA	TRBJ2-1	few	TGTGCCAGCAGCCCACGACTTACCAGCAGGAATGAGCAGTTCTTC	CASSPRLTSRNEQFF
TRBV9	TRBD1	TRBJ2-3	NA	TGTGCCAGCAGCCCCTCGGGACAGGGTGCAGATACGCAGTATTTT	CASSPSGQGADTQYF
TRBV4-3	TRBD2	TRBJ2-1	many	TGCGCCAGCAGCCAGCCAGGACTAGCGGGAGCCGATGAGCAGTTCTTC	CASSQPGLAGADEQFF
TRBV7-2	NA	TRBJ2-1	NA	TGTGCCAGCAGTTCAGGGGTTGGGATTGGCAATGAGCAGTTCTTC	CASSSGVGIGNEQFF